These 2 T cell receptor beta chains share one sample of origin, sequenced in a study of blood T cell repertoires in COVID-19 (dated by TCRdb to 2020 to 2022). Library method: the immunoSEQ multiplex PCR assay. Imported from immuneACCESS, the table was reduced by TCRdb to in-frame sequences with V and J called. These copies leave out some clones; in studies compared against another copy, an unresolved V gene accounts for under half, and the cause of the remainder is not known. The sample records tens of thousands of clones, around 84% of which are singletons. The top ten constitute about 20% of the sample. Sequenced input: peripheral blood. The receptors were sampled from a woman over 75 in a cohort sampled during active or convalescent COVID-19.

This clone appeared once. V and J are TRBV6-5 and TRBJ2-1; TRBD2 might be the D (5 bases). The CDR3 is 15 residues long. CDR1 MNHEY and CDR2 SVGAGI come from the germline V gene. Trimming cost V 5 bases and J 4 bases, with 15 bases left between them. CDR3: CASSLDSLGYNEQFF. DNA for the CDR3: TGTGCCAGCAGTCTGGACTCTCTAGGATACAATGAGCAGTTCTTC.

The rearrangement links TRBV2 to TRBJ1-1; possibly TRBD1 for D (6 bases). The V end lost 6 bases, the J end lost 6 bases, and 14 bases lay between the germline ends. This CDR3 is 13 amino acids long. Germline CDR1 reads SNHLY; CDR2 reads FYNNEI. CDR3 coding DNA: TGTGCCAGCAGCCCGCCGGACAGACCTGAAGCTTTCTTT. Encoded protein: CASSPPDRPEAFF.